This T cell receptor (beta chain) was identified during a study of graft-versus-host responses after intestinal transplantation. General study points: Peak circulating GvH clone levels were associated with early post-transplant HvG declines.

This CDR3 comprises 15 residues. V was pared by 4 bases and J by 8 bases, with 9 bases of the junction left unmatched. The germline gives CDR1 SGHRS, CDR2 YFSETQ. Only in-frame clones appear in the TCRdb table, and some are missing; sequencing was by immunoSEQ multiplex PCR. The profile shows roughly 25,000 clones, 90% to 95% of them singletons. With regard to this clone: Its antigen is currently unknown.

The chain recombines TRBV5-1 with TRBJ2-1, with TRBD2 matching 10 bases. This receptor was obtained from a human patient who received an intestinal transplant, so some T cells may come from the graft donor. The sample consisted of PBMCs, taken approximately 38 days after intestinal transplant. The CDR3 here is CASSPSGRGVDEQFF. CDR3 sequence (DNA): TGCGCCAGCAGCCCCAGCGGGAGGGGAGTAGATGAGCAGTTCTTC.